These 26 T cell receptor beta chains originate from one sample sequenced in a study of early T cells in non-severe SARS-CoV-2 infection. TCRdb reanalysed the 5' RACE reads using MiXCR and keeps one entry per CDR3 protein. This sample has about 27,000 distinct CDR3 sequences, with roughly 5.9% found just once. What was sequenced was whole blood. The receptor set was obtained from an adult who was a healthcare worker with PCR-confirmed SARS-CoV-2 infection or an uninfected control (not recorded which).

This clonotype was seen many times. The gene calls are TRBV7-6 and TRBJ2-2; 8 positions match TRBD2. Germline V lookup: CDR1 SGHVS, CDR2 FNYEAQ. V shed 5 bases and J 1 base; nucleotides not matched to a gene: 9. The CDR3 loop spans 17 amino acids. The CDR3 sequence: CASSPHGSGVNTGELFF. The CDR3 DNA reads TGTGCCAGCAGCCCCCATGGTAGCGGGGTGAACACCGGGGAGCTGTTTTTT.

This clonotype was picked up many times. The rearrangement uses TRBV3-1 and TRBJ2-6; D is undetermined. The CDR3 sequence is 15 residues long. Germline lookup yields CDR1 LGHDT and CDR2 YNNKEL (reference sequence). V lost 2 bases and J 1 base, leaving 6 bases between the germline ends. CDR3 amino acids: CASSQKTSGANVLTF. In nucleotides, the CDR3 is TGTGCCAGCAGCCAAAAGACGTCTGGGGCCAACGTCCTGACTTTC.

At least ten counts were recorded for this clonotype. The chain couples TRBV6-4 to TRBJ2-1; D ambiguous. Per the germline V gene, CDR1 is MRHNA and CDR2 is SNTAGT. Between the trimmed V and J ends, which lost 0 bases and 4 bases, there was a span of 13 bases. The CDR3 extends over 16 amino acids. CDR3 nucleotide sequence: TGTGCCAGCAGTGACTCTATAACACGGGTGTACAATGAGCAGTTCTTC. The encoded protein is CASSDSITRVYNEQFF.

This clonotype was detected many times. The CDR3 loop is CSAREVSRNTEAFF. CDR3 sequence (DNA): TGCAGTGCTAGAGAGGTCAGCAGAAACACTGAAGCTTTCTTT. The rearrangement uses TRBV20-1 and TRBJ1-1; no firm D call. V lost 0 bases to trimming and J lost 2 bases, with 10 bases between them. The CDR3 has 14 residues. Germline V lookup: CDR1 DFQATT, CDR2 SNEGSKA (reference sequence).

This clonotype was counted ten times or more. The chain couples TRBV18 to TRBJ2-1; possible D gene TRBD1, 5 bases. The CDR3 extends over 15 amino acids. Germline V gene sequence: CDR1 KGHSH, CDR2 LQKENI. V lost 7 bases and J 4 bases, leaving 17 bases between the germline ends. CDR3 coding DNA: TGTGCCAGCTTACAGACAGTACACGCGTACAATGAGCAGTTCTTC. Translated, it gives CASLQTVHAYNEQFF.

This clonotype was observed at least ten times. The rearrangement joins TRBV28 to TRBJ2-1; 7 nucleotides line up with TRBD2. Germline CDR1 reads MDHEN; CDR2 reads SYDVKM. V shed 5 bases, J shed 3 bases, and the junction held 4 bases outside the gene matches. The CDR3 spans 14 residues. This CDR3 reads CASSPSGGYNEQFF. CDR3 in DNA: TGTGCCAGCAGTCCTAGCGGAGGCTACAATGAGCAGTTCTTC.

This clonotype was recorded many times. The rearrangement uses TRBV14 and TRBJ2-3; 8 bases agree with TRBD2. CDR1 SGHDN and CDR2 FVKESK come from the germline V gene. J was trimmed by 0 bases and V by 0 bases; bases with no gene match: 8. This CDR3 has 18 amino acids. The CDR3 spells CASSQDWIAGGSTDTQYF. The CDR3 DNA reads TGTGCCAGCAGCCAAGATTGGATTGCGGGGGGCAGCACAGATACGCAGTATTTT.

This clonotype has more than one count but fewer than ten. V gene TRBV6-2 or TRBV6-3 combines with J gene TRBJ2-7; D unresolved. The germline V gene encodes CDR1 MNHEY and CDR2 SVGEGT. V lost 6 bases, J lost 4 bases, and 7 bases lay in between. CDR3 size: 11 residues. This CDR3 reads CASSPRYEQYF. As DNA, the CDR3 is TGTGCCAGCAGCCCTCGTTACGAGCAGTACTTC.

This clonotype was counted at least ten times. The V gene is TRBV7-2, the J gene TRBJ1-5; 9 nucleotides line up with TRBD1. The CDR3 spans 19 residues. V shed 5 bases and J 3 bases; nucleotides not matched to a gene: 17. Germline CDR1 reads SGHTA; CDR2 reads FQGNSA. CDR3 DNA sequence: TGTGCCAGCAGCCTTGCCACAGGGGGCGCAGCGCTCCTCAATCAGCCCCAGCATTTT. Amino acid sequence: CASSLATGGAALLNQPQHF.

This clonotype has only a few counts. CDR3 DNA sequence: TGTGCCAGCAGCCTACGACGCAGGAACACTGAAGCTTTCTTT. Amino acids: CASSLRRRNTEAFF. V and J are TRBV6-2 or TRBV6-3 and TRBJ1-1; the D is unclear. The V gene's germline CDR1 is MNHEY and CDR2 SVGEGT. V lost 6 bases and J 1 base, leaving 12 bases between the germline ends. The CDR3 length is 14 residues.

At least ten counts were recorded for this clonotype. V and J are TRBV6-5 and TRBJ2-1; 8 bases fit TRBD2. The CDR3 extends over 12 amino acids. The J segment lost 14 bases and the V segment lost 11 bases, leaving 14 bases of the junction unmatched. The germline gives CDR1 MNHEY, CDR2 SVGAGI. CDR3 amino acids: CALKRASGYKFF. The CDR3 nucleotides read TGTGCCTTAAAAAGGGCTAGCGGGTACAAGTTCTTC.

The sample holds many counts of this clonotype. This chain uses TRBV20-1 with TRBJ2-7, with no clear D. The V end was cut by 1 base, the J end by 4 bases, with 5 bases between. This CDR3 has 11 amino acids. Germline lookup yields CDR1 DFQATT and CDR2 SNEGSKA (reference sequence). This CDR3 is CSARGRYEQYF. The CDR3 DNA sequence: TGCAGTGCTAGAGGAAGGTACGAGCAGTACTTC.

This clonotype was seen at least ten times. This chain links TRBV24-1 with TRBJ1-2; D remains ambiguous. This CDR3 comprises 14 residues. Trimming took 2 bases from V and 8 from J, leaving 14 bases between them. The germline gives CDR1 KGHDR, CDR2 SFDVKD. In DNA, the CDR3 is TGTGCCACCAGTGATTCTATAGACGGTACGGGCTACACCTTC. Amino acids: CATSDSIDGTGYTF.

This clonotype was counted at least ten times. The genes are TRBV28 and TRBJ1-5; D uncertain. The CDR3 extends over 12 amino acids. The germline V and J ends were trimmed by 7 bases and 4 bases, with 8 bases remaining between them. The germline CDR1 and CDR2 sequences are MDHEN and SYDVKM. Written as DNA, the CDR3 is TGTGCCAGCAAGATCCGAAATCAGCCCCAGCATTTT. Encoded protein: CASKIRNQPQHF.

Only a few counts were recorded for this clonotype. The V gene is TRBV10-2, the J gene TRBJ2-5; 12 nucleotides match TRBD1. CDR3 length: 14 amino acids. Germline trimming cut 8 bases from V and 5 bases from J; bases unmatched to any gene: 6. Germline V gives CDR1 WSHSY, CDR2 SAAADI. The CDR3 DNA sequence: TGCGCCAGCCTCCGGGACAGGGGGCAGGAGACCCAGTACTTC. The encoded protein is CASLRDRGQETQYF.

The V call is TRBV7-2, the J call TRBJ1-1; D remains unclear. The CDR3 has 15 residues. Looked up from germline, CDR1 is SGHTA and CDR2 is FQGNSA. V was cut by 4 bases and J by 8 bases, with 20 bases left in between. The CDR3, as DNA: TGTGCCAGCAGCTGGCCCGACTGGGGAATCAGGGAAGCTTTCTTT. Its translation is CASSWPDWGIREAFF.

Ten or more counts support this clonotype. The chain has TRBV5-1 and TRBJ2-1; D unclear. Per the germline V gene, CDR1 is SGHRS and CDR2 is YFSETQ. V was shortened by 0 bases and J by 7 bases, with 8 bases between the two germline ends. The CDR3 covers 13 residues. The CDR3: CASSLGSSNEQFF. The CDR3 DNA sequence: TGCGCCAGCAGCTTGGGGTCTAGTAATGAGCAGTTCTTC.

The table lists this clonotype with a few counts. This chain links TRBV11-2 with TRBJ2-7; TRBD1 agrees at 7 bases. The CDR3 has 13 amino acids. The ends lost 8 bases at V and 2 bases at J; junction bases unmatched: 6. Germline CDR1 is SGHAT and CDR2 is FQNNGV. CDR3 sequence: CASCRGQAYEQYF. In DNA form, the CDR3 reads TGTGCCAGCTGCCGCGGACAGGCCTACGAGCAGTACTTC. The full variable domain, with the rest looked up from reference TRBV11-2 and TRBJ2-7, is EAGVAQSPRYKIIEKRQSVAFWCNPISGHATLYWYQQILGQGPKLLIQFQNNGVVDDSQLPKDRFSAERLKGVDSTLKIQPAKLEDSAVYLCASCRGQAYEQYFGPGTRLTVT.

This clonotype was recorded many times. The missing conserved phenylalanine or tryptophan at the end of this CDR3 makes a read error likely. The limits of the CDR3 on the DNA are not certain, so only TCRdb's listed CDR3 is given. This chain connects TRBV7-9 to TRBJ2-1; whether TRBD1, the table's D call, matches the DNA was not checked. The CDR3 region is 8 residues in length, termini included. Germline assignment: CDR1 SEHNR and CDR2 FQNEAQ (reference sequence). The CDR3 sequence is CASGPGFS.

This clonotype was observed at least ten times. The rearrangement joins TRBV20-1 to TRBJ2-7, with 9 bases aligning to TRBD2. V shed 1 base, J shed 5 bases, and the junction held 12 bases outside the gene matches. Germline V gene sequence: CDR1 DFQATT, CDR2 SNEGSKA (reference sequence). This CDR3 region has 16 residues. The CDR3 protein is CSARGRGGRALNEQYF. Written as DNA, the CDR3 is TGCAGTGCTAGAGGGAGAGGCGGGAGGGCCTTGAACGAGCAGTACTTC.

This clonotype was observed at least ten times. The chain employs TRBV27 and TRBJ1-1; 7 positions match TRBD1. The germline gives CDR1 MNHEY, CDR2 SMNVEV (reference sequence). With V trimmed by 0 bases and J by 1 base, 5 bases remained unmatched. This CDR3 has 16 residues. CDR3 sequence reads: CASSLSKGGWNTEAFF. In DNA, the CDR3 is TGTGCCAGCAGTTTATCGAAAGGGGGCTGGAACACTGAAGCTTTCTTT.

This sequence joins TRBV7-9 and TRBJ2-1; TRBD1 is a possible D gene (5 bases). This CDR3 contains 14 residues. CDR1 and CDR2 from the germline V gene are SEHNR and FQNEAQ (reference sequence). Trimming pared 4 bases from V and 7 bases from J, leaving 14 bases between. CDR3 sequence (DNA): TGTGCCAGCAGCTCGTACAGGAGTAGGAATGAGCAGTTCTTC. Its protein is CASSSYRSRNEQFF.

This clonotype was found many times. The chain employs TRBV18 and TRBJ2-7, with 12 bases that match TRBD2. With V trimmed by 5 bases and J by 6 bases, 11 bases remained unmatched. The CDR3 has 16 residues. Looked up from germline, CDR1 is KGHSH and CDR2 is LQKENI. CDR3 coding DNA: TGTGCCAGCTCAACCCCTAGCGGGAGGGCCAAGACCGAGCAGTACTTC. Its protein is CASSTPSGRAKTEQYF.

The chain recombines TRBV11-2 with TRBJ2-7, with TRBD2 matching 7 bases. The CDR3 totals 15 residues. Germline V gene sequence: CDR1 SGHAT, CDR2 FQNNGV. The trim removed 2 bases at V and 0 bases at J, leaving 4 bases unmatched. The CDR3 coding sequence is TGTGCCAGCAGCTTACTAGCGGCCCTCTCCTACGAGCAGTACTTC. Protein sequence: CASSLLAALSYEQYF.

Ten or more counts support this clonotype. The chain links TRBV6-5 to TRBJ2-3; possible D gene TRBD1, 7 bases. The CDR3 is 11 residues long. Per germline, CDR1 MNHEY and CDR2 SVGAGI. V was clipped by 6 bases and J by 12 bases, with 13 bases between them. CDR3 residues: CASRTGRIQYF. The CDR3 DNA sequence: TGTGCCAGCAGGACAGGGAGGATACAGTATTTT.

This clonotype was counted at least ten times. The chain uses TRBV24-1 and TRBJ2-1; D possibly corresponds to TRBD1 (5 bases). V was cut by 3 bases and J by 3 bases, with 11 bases left in between. The CDR3 has 15 amino acids. From germline, CDR1 is KGHDR and CDR2 SFDVKD. The CDR3 protein is CATSDTDSSYNEQFF. The CDR3 region has the DNA TGTGCCACCAGTGATACCGACAGTAGCTACAATGAGCAGTTCTTC.